This record concerns one T cell receptor beta chain sequence. Its antigen is not known. Over 180 million TCR-beta sequences, together covering 15-18 subjects, were produced by every individual sequencing run that was carried out. MiXCR, applied by TCRdb to the 5' RACE reads, yields one record per CDR3 protein. The table includes under 60,000 distinct CDR3 sequences, 16% detected once. This sample was included in a study of neurological immune-mediated disorders. Study results and caveats: Healthy controls had more TCR clonal expansion than multiple sclerosis, which showed the least, whereas HTLV-1-associated myelopathy showed the most.

PBMCs stored at -80 C, numbering 2 million, were the origin of the unsorted libraries. V lost 6 bases, J lost 3 bases, and 16 bases lay in between. The CDR3 extends over 15 amino acids. Germline CDR1 SGDLS, CDR2 YYNGEE. The TCR originated in a man in his sixties in good health. This chain joins TRBV9 and TRBJ2-1; either TRBD1 or TRBD2 may fit D (7 bases each). Sequenced material: PBMCs. CDR3 nucleotide sequence: TGTGCCAGCAACCAGGGGGGGACATACTACAATGAGCAGTTCTTC. Its translation: CASNQGGTYYNEQFF.